This T cell receptor (beta chain) is from a study of shared clonotypes between healthy human individuals. V lost 0 bases and J lost 2, with 8 bases in between. Per germline, CDR1 MNHEY and CDR2 SVGAGI. The CDR3 covers 15 residues. Study-level results: When naive CD4 clonotypes were compared across a few donors, about 4.8% were shared. Memory subsets generally showed smaller estimated richness than naive subsets did.

For this clone: Its matching antigen is unknown.

Deep-level running was used for the assay. Method: immunoSEQ multiplex PCR; TCRdb's copy keeps in-frame clones and lacks some. This table holds about a million clones, around 74% found once. The chain uses TRBV6-5 and TRBJ2-4; D perhaps matches TRBD2 (5 bases). This receptor was obtained from a man between 18 and 35 years old in good health. Sequencing used memory CD4+ T cells sorted from blood. Subset meaning: CD45RA-negative fraction. In DNA form, the CDR3 reads TGTGCCAGCAGTTACTCGACGGGGACCAAAAACATTCAGTACTTC. It is translated as CASSYSTGTKNIQYF.